The 7 T cell receptor beta chains below all came from one sample that was sequenced in a study of Ad26.COV2.S vaccination and SARS-CoV-2 variants. As to treatment: 19 received Ad26.COV2.S at low or high dose, single or two shots; five or six received placebo; per-sample allocation not given. Material that was analyzed had been drawn on day 63 after the first vaccine or placebo injection. The method was immunoSEQ multiplex PCR; TCRdb's version includes in-frame clones alone and lacks a portion of them. This sample has more than 400,000 clones, with roughly 87% found just once. The specimen was peripheral blood, collected in a trial of Ad26.COV2.S vaccine versus placebo. The receptor set was obtained from a person between 18 and 59 years old who received the Ad26.COV2.S COVID-19 vaccine or a placebo.

J is TRBJ2-5 and V is TRBV10-3, with TRBD2 matching over 7 bases. Germline loops: CDR1 ENHRY, CDR2 SYGVKD. This CDR3 is built from 19 residues. V trimming: 0 bases; J trimming: 0 bases; junction bases outside the gene matches: 13. The DNA of the CDR3 is TGTGCCATCAGTGAGTCCGGGGCGGGAGCGACAACGTACCAAGAGACCCAGTACTTC. Translation gives CAISESGAGATTYQETQYF.

The chain employs TRBV4-2 and TRBJ1-2; perhaps TRBD1 as D (6 bases). Trimming stripped 0 bases from V and 7 bases from J, with 21 bases between. Germline lookup yields CDR1 LGHNA and CDR2 YNFKEQ. There are 17 residues in the CDR3. The CDR3 nucleotides are TGTGCCAGCAGCCAAGACGGAGGACAGCGCTCCTTCCCTGGCTACACCTTC. Protein product: CASSQDGGQRSFPGYTF.

The chain joins TRBV4-1 to TRBJ2-3; TRBD2 agrees at 8 bases. In germline, CDR1 is MGHRA, CDR2 YSYEKL. The CDR3 consists of 16 residues. V trimming: 1 base; J trimming: 4 bases; junction bases outside the gene matches: 7. The CDR3 region has the DNA TGCGCCAGCAGCCAAGCCGAGCGGGAGTGGGCAGATACGCAGTATTTT. This encodes CASSQAEREWADTQYF.

The chain couples TRBV7-9 to TRBJ1-4; TRBD1 matches 9 bases. CDR3 size: 14 residues. V lost 4 bases, J lost 7 bases, and 4 bases stayed unmatched. Germline-derived CDR1 and CDR2 are SEHNR and FQNEAQ (reference sequence). The CDR3 region is CASSSTGGPEKLFF. The CDR3 DNA sequence: TGTGCCAGCAGCTCAACAGGGGGCCCTGAAAAACTGTTTTTT.

The chain links TRBV5-1 to TRBJ2-7; TRBD1 matches 9 bases. Germline lookup yields CDR1 SGHRS and CDR2 YFSETQ. The CDR3 has 16 amino acids. V shed 0 bases and J 4 bases; nucleotides not matched to a gene: 8. In DNA, the CDR3 is TGCGCCAGCAGCTTGGATTGGGGACAGGGTCAATACGAGCAGTACTTC. Amino acids: CASSLDWGQGQYEQYF.

The chain has TRBV11-2 and TRBJ2-5; no definite D call. The CDR3 has 13 residues. Germline CDR1 is SGHAT and CDR2 is FQNNGV. With 3 bases removed from V and 1 base from J, the gap between germline ends came to 6 bases. CDR3 DNA sequence: TGTGCCAGCAGCTTCTCCCGCCAAGAGACCCAGTACTTC. It codes for CASSFSRQETQYF.

This clone was picked up one time. The chain is built from TRBV6-4 and TRBJ2-2; 13 nucleotides match TRBD2. Trimming cost V 6 bases and J 5 bases; bases outside gene matches: 0. This CDR3 is 14 amino acids long. Germline V CDR1 and CDR2: MRHNA, SNTAGT. CDR3 DNA: TGTGCCAGCAGGGGACTAGCGGGAACCGGGGAGCTGTTTTTT. Translating it yields CASRGLAGTGELFF.